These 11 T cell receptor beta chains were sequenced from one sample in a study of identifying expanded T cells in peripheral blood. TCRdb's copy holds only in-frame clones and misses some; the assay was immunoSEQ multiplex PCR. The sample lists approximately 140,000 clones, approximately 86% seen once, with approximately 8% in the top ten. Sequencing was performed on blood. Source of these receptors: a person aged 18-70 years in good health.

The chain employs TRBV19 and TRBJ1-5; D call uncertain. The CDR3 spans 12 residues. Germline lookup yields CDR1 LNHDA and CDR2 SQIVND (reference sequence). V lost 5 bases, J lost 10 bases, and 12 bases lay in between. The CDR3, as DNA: TGTGCCAGTAGTTGGGTCCTCAAACCCCAGCATTTT. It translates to CASSWVLKPQHF.

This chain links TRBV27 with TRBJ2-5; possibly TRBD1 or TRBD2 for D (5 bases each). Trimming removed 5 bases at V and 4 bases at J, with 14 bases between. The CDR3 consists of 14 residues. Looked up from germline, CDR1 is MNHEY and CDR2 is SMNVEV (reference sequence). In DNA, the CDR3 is TGTGCCAGCAGTCCTCTTGGGGCGGGAGAGACCCAGTACTTC. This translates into CASSPLGAGETQYF.

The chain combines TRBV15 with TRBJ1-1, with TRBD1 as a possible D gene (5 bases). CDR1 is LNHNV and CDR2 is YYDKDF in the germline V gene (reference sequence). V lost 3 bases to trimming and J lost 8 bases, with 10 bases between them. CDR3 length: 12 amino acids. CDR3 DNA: TGTGCCACCAGCAGTCAAGGGGTCGAAGCTTTCTTT. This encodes CATSSQGVEAFF.

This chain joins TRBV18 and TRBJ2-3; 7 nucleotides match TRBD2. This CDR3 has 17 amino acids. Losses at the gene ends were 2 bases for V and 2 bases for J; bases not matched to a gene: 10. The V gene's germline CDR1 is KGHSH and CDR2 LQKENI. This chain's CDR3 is CASSPWVSGPLTDTQYF. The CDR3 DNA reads TGTGCCAGCTCACCATGGGTTAGCGGGCCCCTCACAGATACGCAGTATTTT.

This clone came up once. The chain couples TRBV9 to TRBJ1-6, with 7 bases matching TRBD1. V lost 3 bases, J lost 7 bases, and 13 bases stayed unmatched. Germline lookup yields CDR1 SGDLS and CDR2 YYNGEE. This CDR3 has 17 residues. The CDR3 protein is CASSANSQGVINSPLHF. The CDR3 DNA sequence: TGTGCCAGCAGCGCGAACTCCCAGGGGGTTATCAATTCACCCCTCCACTTT.

This CDR3 is CASSFAHLSSYNEQFF. In nucleotides, the CDR3 is TGTGCCAGCAGTTTTGCCCATCTTAGCTCCTACAATGAGCAGTTCTTC. The rearrangement links TRBV28 to TRBJ2-1; no clear D gene. V was cut by 3 bases and J by 0 bases, with 12 bases left in between. CDR1 and CDR2 from the germline V gene are MDHEN and SYDVKM. The CDR3 extends over 16 amino acids. The variable domain in full, with the rest retrieved from reference TRBV28 and TRBJ2-1, is DVKVTQSSRYLVKRTGEKVFLECVQDMDHENMFWYRQDPGLGLRLIYFSYDVKMKEKGDIPEGYSVSREKKERFSLILESASTNQTSMYLCASSFAHLSSYNEQFFGPGTRLTVL.

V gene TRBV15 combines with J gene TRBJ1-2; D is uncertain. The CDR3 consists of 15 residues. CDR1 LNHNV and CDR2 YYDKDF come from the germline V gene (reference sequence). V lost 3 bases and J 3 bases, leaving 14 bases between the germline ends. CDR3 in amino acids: CATSRAGARDYGYTF. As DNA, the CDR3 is TGTGCCACCAGCAGGGCAGGAGCTAGGGACTATGGCTACACCTTC.

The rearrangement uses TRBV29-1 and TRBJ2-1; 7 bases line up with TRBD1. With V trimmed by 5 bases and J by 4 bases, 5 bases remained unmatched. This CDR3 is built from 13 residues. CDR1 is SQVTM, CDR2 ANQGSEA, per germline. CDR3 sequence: CSVTGQTYNEQFF. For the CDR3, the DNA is TGCAGCGTTACGGGACAGACTTACAATGAGCAGTTCTTC.

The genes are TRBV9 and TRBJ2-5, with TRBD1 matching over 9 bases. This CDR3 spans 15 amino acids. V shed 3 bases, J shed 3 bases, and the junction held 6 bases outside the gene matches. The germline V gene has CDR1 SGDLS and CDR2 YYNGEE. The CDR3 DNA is TGTGCCAGCAGCGACAGGGGGCAGAATAAAGAGACCCAGTACTTC. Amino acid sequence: CASSDRGQNKETQYF.

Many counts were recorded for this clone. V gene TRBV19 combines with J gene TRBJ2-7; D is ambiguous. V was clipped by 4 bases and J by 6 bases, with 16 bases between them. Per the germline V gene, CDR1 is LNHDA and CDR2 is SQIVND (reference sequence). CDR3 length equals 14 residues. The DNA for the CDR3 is TGTGCCAGTAGTACGGAGAGACACTCCAGCGAGCAGTACTTC. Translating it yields CASSTERHSSEQYF. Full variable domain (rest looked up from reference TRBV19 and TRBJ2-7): DGGITQSPKYLFRKEGQNVTLSCEQNLNHDAMYWYRQDPGQGLRLIYYSQIVNDFQKGDIAEGYSVSREKKESFPLTVTSAQKNPTAFYLCASSTERHSSEQYFGPGTRLTVT.

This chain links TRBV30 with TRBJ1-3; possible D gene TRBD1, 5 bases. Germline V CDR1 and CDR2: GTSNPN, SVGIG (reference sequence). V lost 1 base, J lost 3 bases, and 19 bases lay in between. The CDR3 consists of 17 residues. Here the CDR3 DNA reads TGTGCCTGGAGTGATGCCGGATATCGGGGCCGTGGAAACACCATATATTTT. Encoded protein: CAWSDAGYRGRGNTIYF. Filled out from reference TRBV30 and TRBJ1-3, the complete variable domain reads SQTIHQWPATLVQPVGSPLSLECTVEGTSNPNLYWYRQAAGRGLQLLFYSVGIGQISSEVPQNLSASRPQDRQFILSSKKLLLSDSGFYLCAWSDAGYRGRGNTIYFGEGSWLTVV.